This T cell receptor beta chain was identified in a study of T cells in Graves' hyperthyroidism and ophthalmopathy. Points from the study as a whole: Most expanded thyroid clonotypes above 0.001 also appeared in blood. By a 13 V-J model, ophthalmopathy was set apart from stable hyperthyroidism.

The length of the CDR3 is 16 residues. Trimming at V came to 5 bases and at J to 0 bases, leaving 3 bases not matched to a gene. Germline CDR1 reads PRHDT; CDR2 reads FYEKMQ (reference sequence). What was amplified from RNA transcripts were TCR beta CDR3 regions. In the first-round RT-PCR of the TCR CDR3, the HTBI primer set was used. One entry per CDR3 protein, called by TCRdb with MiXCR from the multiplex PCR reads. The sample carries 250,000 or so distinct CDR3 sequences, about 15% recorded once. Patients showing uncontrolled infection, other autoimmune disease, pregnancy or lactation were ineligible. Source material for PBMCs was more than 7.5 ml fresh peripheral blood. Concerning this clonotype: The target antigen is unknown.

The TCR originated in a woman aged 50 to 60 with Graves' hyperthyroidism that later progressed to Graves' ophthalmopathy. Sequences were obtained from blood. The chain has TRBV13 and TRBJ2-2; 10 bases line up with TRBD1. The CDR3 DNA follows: TGTGCCAGCAGCGTGACAGGGGGCGCGAACACCGGGGAGCTGTTTTTT. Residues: CASSVTGGANTGELFF.